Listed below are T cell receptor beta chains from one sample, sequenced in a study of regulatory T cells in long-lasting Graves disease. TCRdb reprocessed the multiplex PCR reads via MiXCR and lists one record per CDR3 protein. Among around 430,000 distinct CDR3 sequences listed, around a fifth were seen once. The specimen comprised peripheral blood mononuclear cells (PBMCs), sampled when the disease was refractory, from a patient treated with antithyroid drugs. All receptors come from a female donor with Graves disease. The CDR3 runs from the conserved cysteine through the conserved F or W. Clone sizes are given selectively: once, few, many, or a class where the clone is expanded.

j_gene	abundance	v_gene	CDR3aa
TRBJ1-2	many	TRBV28	CASSFRGGNYGYTF
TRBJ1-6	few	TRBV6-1	CASSTGTNNSPLHF
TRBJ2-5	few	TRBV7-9	CASSTTSGTGRPQYF
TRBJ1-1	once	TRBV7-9	CASSYSQGRGNTEAFF
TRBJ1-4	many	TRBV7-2	CASSSGRSEKLFF
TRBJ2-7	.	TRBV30	CAWTGGRDRAGSYEQYF
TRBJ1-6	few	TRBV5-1	CASSMDIRGSPLHF
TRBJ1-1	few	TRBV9	CASSLSLGGNSEAFF
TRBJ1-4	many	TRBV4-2	CASSQGRRDEKLFF
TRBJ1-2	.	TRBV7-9	CASSHTYTGEGLDGYTF
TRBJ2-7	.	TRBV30	CAWSLGPYEQYF
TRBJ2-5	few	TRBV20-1	CSAQPGPGRETQYF
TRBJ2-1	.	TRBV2	CASSEGDSLYNEQFF
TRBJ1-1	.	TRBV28	CASSWLGQGANTEAFF
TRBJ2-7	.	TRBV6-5	CASSYSSGFETYEQYF
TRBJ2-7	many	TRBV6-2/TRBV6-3	CASRPATATYEQYF
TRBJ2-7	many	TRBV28	CASSPGTAGFKEQYF
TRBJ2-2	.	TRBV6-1	CASSEFSSNTGELFF
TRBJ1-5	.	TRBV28	CASSFGGPIINQPQHF
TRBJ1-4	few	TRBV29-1	CSVRDATNEKLFF
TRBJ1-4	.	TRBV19	CASSKGQRVPNEKLFF
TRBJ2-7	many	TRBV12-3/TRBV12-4	CASSSLYEQYF
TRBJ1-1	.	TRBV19	CASSIQEGTEAFF
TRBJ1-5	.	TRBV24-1	CATSEREGNQPQHF
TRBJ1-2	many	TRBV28	CASIPQGLLYGYTF
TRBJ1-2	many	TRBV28	CASSFDLAGGTGGYTF
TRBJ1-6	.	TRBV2	CASRDRVSLHF
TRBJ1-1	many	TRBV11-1	CASSSASSDRNTEAFF
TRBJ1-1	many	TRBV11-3	CASSLNTMNTEAFF